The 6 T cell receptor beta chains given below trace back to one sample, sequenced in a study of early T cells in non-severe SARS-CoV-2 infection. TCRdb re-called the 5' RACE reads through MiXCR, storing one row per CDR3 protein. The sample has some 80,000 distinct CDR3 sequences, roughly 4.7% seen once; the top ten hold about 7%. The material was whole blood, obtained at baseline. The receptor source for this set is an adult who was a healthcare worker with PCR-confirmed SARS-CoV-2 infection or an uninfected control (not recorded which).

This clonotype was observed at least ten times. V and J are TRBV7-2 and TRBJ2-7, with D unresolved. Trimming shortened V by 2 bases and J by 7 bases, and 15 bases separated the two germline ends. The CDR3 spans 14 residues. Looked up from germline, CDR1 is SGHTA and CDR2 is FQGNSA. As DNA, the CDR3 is TGTGCCAGCAGCTTACATCCTGCCGCGTTAGAGCAGTACTTC. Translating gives CASSLHPAALEQYF.

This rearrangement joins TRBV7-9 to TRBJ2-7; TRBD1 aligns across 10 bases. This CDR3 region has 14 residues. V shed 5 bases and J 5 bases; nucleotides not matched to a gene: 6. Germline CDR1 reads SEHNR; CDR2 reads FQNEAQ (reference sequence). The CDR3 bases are TGTGCCAGCAGCCCGACAGGGGGCCGGGACGAGCAGTACTTC. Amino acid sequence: CASSPTGGRDEQYF.

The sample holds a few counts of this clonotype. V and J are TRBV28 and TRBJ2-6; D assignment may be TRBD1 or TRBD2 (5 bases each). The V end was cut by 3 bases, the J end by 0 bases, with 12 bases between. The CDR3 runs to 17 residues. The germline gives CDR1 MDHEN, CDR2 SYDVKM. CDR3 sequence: CASSLRGAYSGANVLTF. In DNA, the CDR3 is TGTGCCAGCAGTTTGAGGGGCGCCTACTCTGGGGCCAACGTCCTGACTTTC.

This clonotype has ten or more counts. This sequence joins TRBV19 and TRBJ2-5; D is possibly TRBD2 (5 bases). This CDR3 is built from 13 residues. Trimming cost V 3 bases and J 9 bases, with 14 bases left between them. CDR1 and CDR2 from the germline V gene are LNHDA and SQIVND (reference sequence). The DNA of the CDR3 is TGTGCCAGTAGTATTGGGCAGGCCGGGGCCCAGTACTTC. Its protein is CASSIGQAGAQYF.

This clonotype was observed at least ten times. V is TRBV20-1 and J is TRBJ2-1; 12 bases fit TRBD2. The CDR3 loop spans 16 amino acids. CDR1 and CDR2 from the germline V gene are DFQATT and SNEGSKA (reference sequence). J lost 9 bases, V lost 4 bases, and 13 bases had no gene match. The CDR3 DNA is TGCAGTGCTACTAGCGGGAGGGGACTCCCCAGCGGTGAGCAGTTCTTC. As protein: CSATSGRGLPSGEQFF.

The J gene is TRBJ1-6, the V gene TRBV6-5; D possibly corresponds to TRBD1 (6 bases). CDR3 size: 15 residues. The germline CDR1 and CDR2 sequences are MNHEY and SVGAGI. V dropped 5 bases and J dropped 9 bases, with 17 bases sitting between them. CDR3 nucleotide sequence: TGTGCCAGCAGTCGAGAAACAGGGTTCAGTTCACCCCTCCACTTT. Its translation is CASSRETGFSSPLHF.